The sequence of this TCR beta chain was determined in a study of human T cells and chemical hapten exposure. Study summary: Once 0.01% DPC had been applied to the upper back by patch test, readings were taken at 6 days. Findings and limits, study-wide: Expanded TCRs grouped into significantly more large CDR3 similarity clusters than controls produced.

Specified time point: patch test 2, 6 weeks after DPC sensitization. Documented treatment: therapeutic diphenylcyclopropenone sensitization with weekly scalp DPC. In its sample, this clonotype was seen a few times. The antigen is undetermined. From the RACE reads, TCRdb called clonotypes with MiXCR, one entry per CDR3 protein. The repertoire holds under 450,000 distinct CDR3 sequences, about 6% seen once, with under 7% in the top ten. Material: whole blood, obtained in connection with sensitization to the hapten diphenylcyclopropenone (DPC). The sequence came from a woman aged 18-29 years with alopecia areata. Some clones in this sample may be carry-over from other donors' samples.

CDR3 coding DNA: TGTGCCAGCAGCGACAGTCCCAATCAGCCCCAGCATTTT. It specifies CASSDSPNQPQHF. The chain is built from TRBV7-2 and TRBJ1-5; perhaps TRBD1 as D (5 bases). Trimming shortened V by 5 bases and J by 3 bases, and 8 bases separated the two germline ends. Germline CDR1 and CDR2: SGHTA and FQGNSA. The CDR3 loop spans 13 amino acids.